This TCR beta chain was obtained from a study of identifying expanded T cells in peripheral blood. Assay: immunoSEQ multiplex PCR; the TCRdb copy retains only in-frame clones and omits some. The sample lists about 100,000 clones, about 91% occurring once. Points on this clone: As yet, its antigen is unknown.

Points from the study as a whole: Technical replicates showed 0.9 to 1.5 changed clones; two weeks roughly 16; four weeks 19. Across healthy donors, higher total template counts meant significantly greater roughly two-week count variance.

Trimming removed 3 bases from V and 1 base from J; junction bases left unmatched: 4. CDR1 and CDR2 (germline): KGHSH, LQKENI. The CDR3 sequence is 15 residues long. During the collection period, no donor immune events like infections were recorded. This receptor was taken from a person between 18 and 75 years old in good health. The sample was blood. The genes are TRBV18 and TRBJ1-1, with 8 positions matching TRBD1. The CDR3 nucleotides are TGTGCCAGCTCACCCCGGACAGGGCAGAACACTGAAGCTTTCTTT. Translation gives CASSPRTGQNTEAFF.